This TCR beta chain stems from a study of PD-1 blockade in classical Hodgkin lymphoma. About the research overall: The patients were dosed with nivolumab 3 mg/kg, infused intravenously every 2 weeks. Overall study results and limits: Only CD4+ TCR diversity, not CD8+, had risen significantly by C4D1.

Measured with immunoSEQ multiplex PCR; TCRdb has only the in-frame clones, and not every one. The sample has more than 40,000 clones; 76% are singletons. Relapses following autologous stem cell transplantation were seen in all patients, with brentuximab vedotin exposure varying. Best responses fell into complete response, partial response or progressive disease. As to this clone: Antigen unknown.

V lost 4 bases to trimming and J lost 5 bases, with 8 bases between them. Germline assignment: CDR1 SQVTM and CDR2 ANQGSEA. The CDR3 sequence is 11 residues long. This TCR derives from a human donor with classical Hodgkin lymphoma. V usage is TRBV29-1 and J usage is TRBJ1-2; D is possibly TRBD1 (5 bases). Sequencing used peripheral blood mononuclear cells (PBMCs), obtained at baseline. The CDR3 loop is CSVAGQYGYTF. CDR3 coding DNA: TGCAGCGTTGCGGGGCAGTATGGCTACACCTTC.